These T cell receptor beta chains were read from a single sample in a study of blood T cell repertoires in COVID-19. The protocol was immunoSEQ multiplex PCR, while the TCRdb copy is restricted to in-frame clones and leaves out a portion. This repertoire shows 35,000 to 40,000 clones, 81% found once; its top ten account for approximately 30%. Specimen: peripheral blood. The receptors stem from a man older than 75 with active or convalescent COVID-19. Both conserved end residues are part of each CDR3. A D gene is named only where the DNA matches it firmly. Part of the rows lack a size; the others show once, few, many or a class for expanded clones.

size	D	length	V	J	DNA	CDR3
-	TRBD2	15	TRBV5-5	TRBJ2-1	TGTGCCAGCAGCTTGGGGGCCGGGACTACAAATGAGCAGTTCTTC	CASSLGAGTTNEQFF
-	TRBD1	15	TRBV11-2	TRBJ1-4	TGTGCCAGCAGCTTAGGGGACAGGGAGAATGAAAAACTGTTTTTT	CASSLGDRENEKLFF
-	TRBD2	16	TRBV7-2	TRBJ2-3	TGTGCCAGCAGCTCTAATAGCGGGGGGACGACAGATACGCAGTATTTT	CASSSNSGGTTDTQYF
-	-	16	TRBV18	TRBJ2-2	TGTGCCAGCTCGCCCAGCGGCCAGGGGGGCACCGGGGAGCTGTTTTTT	CASSPSGQGGTGELFF
few	TRBD1	17	TRBV7-3	TRBJ1-2	TGTGCCAGCAGCTTAACGGGGACAGGGTATATGCAACTTGGCTACACCTTC	CASSLTGTGYMQLGYTF
-	TRBD2	12	TRBV30	TRBJ2-7	TGTGCCTGGAGGAGCGGGGGTAACGAGCAGTACTTC	CAWRSGGNEQYF
-	-	15	TRBV5-4	TRBJ1-1	TGTGCCAGCAGCTTGGTGCAGGGGTTAGGCACTGAAGCTTTCTTT	CASSLVQGLGTEAFF
-	-	13	TRBV7-2	TRBJ1-3	TGTGCCAGCGGGGCGACAGCAGGAAACACCATATATTTT	CASGATAGNTIYF
-	-	15	TRBV5-5	TRBJ1-2	TGTGCCAGCAGCTTGGCGCGCAGGGAATTGCTAGGCTACACCTTC	CASSLARRELLGYTF
-	TRBD2	16	TRBV3-1/TRBV3-2	TRBJ2-3	TGTGCCAGCAGCCAACGACTAGCGGGGGGCGGGGATACGCAGTATTTT	CASSQRLAGGGDTQYF
-	TRBD2	15	TRBV6-2/TRBV6-3	TRBJ2-7	TGTGCCAGCAGTTCGGCGGGAGCGGGTCTTTACGAGCAGTACTTC	CASSSAGAGLYEQYF
-	-	14	TRBV27	TRBJ1-5	TGTGCCAGCTCACAGGGTTTGTGGAATCAGCCCCAGCATTTT	CASSQGLWNQPQHF
-	-	15	TRBV4-3	TRBJ1-4	TGCGCCAGCAGCCCGCAGACAGGTAATGGAGAAAAACTGTTTTTT	CASSPQTGNGEKLFF
-	TRBD1	13	TRBV19	TRBJ2-3	TGTGCCAGTAGTAGCCAGGGGGCAGATACGCAGTATTTT	CASSSQGADTQYF
-	-	14	TRBV4-2	TRBJ1-1	TGTGCCAGCAGCCAAGATCGGGGATACACTGAAGCTTTCTTT	CASSQDRGYTEAFF
-	TRBD2	13	TRBV7-3	TRBJ2-3	TGTGCCAGCAAACGGGGGGGCTCAGATACGCAGTATTTT	CASKRGGSDTQYF